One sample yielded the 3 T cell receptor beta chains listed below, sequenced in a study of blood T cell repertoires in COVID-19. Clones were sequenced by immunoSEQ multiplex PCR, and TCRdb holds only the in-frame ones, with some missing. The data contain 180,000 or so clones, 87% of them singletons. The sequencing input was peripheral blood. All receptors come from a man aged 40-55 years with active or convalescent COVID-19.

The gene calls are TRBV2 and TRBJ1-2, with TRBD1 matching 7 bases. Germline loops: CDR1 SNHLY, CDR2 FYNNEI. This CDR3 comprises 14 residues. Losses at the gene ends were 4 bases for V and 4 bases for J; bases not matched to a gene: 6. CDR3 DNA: TGTGCCAGCAGTGGTGACAGGGAGGTCTATGGCTACACCTTC. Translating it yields CASSGDREVYGYTF.

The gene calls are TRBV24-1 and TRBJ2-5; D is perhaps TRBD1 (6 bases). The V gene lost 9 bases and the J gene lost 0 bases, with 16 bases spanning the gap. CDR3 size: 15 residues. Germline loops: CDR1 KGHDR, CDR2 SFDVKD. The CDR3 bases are TGTGCCACCTCCCCTGGCCAGGGGTACCAAGAGACCCAGTACTTC. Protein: CATSPGQGYQETQYF.

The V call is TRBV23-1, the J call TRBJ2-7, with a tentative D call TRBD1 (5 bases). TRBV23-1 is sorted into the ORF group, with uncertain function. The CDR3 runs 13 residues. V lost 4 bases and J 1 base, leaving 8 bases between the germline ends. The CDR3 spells CASSRRGSYEQYF. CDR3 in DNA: TGCGCCAGCAGTCGAAGGGGATCCTACGAGCAGTACTTC.